These T cell receptor beta chains were read from a single sample in a study of cytomegalovirus exposure and HLA in healthy donors. TCRdb's table, derived via immunoSEQ multiplex PCR, lists solely in-frame clones and lacks some. The profile shows under 200,000 clones, approximately 81% of them singletons. Material: PBMCs. Receptors were obtained from a man aged 18-30 years in good health and CMV-seronegative. Each CDR3 is given with its conserved first and last residue. D genes are given only for firm matches. Not every row has a clone size; where given, it reads once, few, many or a size class.

TGTGCCAGCAGCTTAGCGCAAGGGGGCGGAAACACCATATATTTT,CASSLAQGGGNTIYF,NA,TRBV7-9,TRBD1,TRBJ1-3
TGTGCCAGCATGACAGGGGCGTTTGGGACTGAAGCTTTCTTT,CASMTGAFGTEAFF,NA,TRBV6-5,TRBD1,TRBJ1-1
TGTGCCAGCAGCTCCTCGATGAGTACTAACTATGGCTACACCTTC,CASSSSMSTNYGYTF,NA,TRBV5-4,NA,TRBJ1-2
TGTGCCAGCAGTTACGACAGGGGGGTAAGGGAGCAGTACTTC,CASSYDRGVREQYF,NA,TRBV6-5,TRBD1,TRBJ2-7
TGTGCCAGCAGCGTGGGGGGCTATGGCTACACCTTC,CASSVGGYGYTF,NA,TRBV9,NA,TRBJ1-2
TGCAGCGTTGAAAAAATCAGGACTAGCGGGAGTAATGAGCAGTTCTTC,CSVEKIRTSGSNEQFF,few,TRBV29-1,TRBD2,TRBJ2-1
TGTGCCAGCAGTTCGGGACAGTTCAATCCGACTAGATATAATTCACCCCTCCACTTT,CASSSGQFNPTRYNSPLHF,once,TRBV27,TRBD1,TRBJ1-6
TGTGCCAGCAGCATCGGGACAGAAAAACATCCCCAGCATTTT,CASSIGTEKHPQHF,once,TRBV21-1,NA,TRBJ1-5
TGTGCCAGCAGCTTAGAGTATACTCCCTGGGGAGAAACCTACAATGAGCAGTTCTTC,CASSLEYTPWGETYNEQFF,NA,TRBV7-9,NA,TRBJ2-1
TGTGCCAGCAGTCATACAGATACGCAGTATTTT,CASSHTDTQYF,NA,TRBV27,NA,TRBJ2-3
TGCGCCAGCAGCTGGGGACACTTTCAAGAGACCCAGTACTTC,CASSWGHFQETQYF,NA,TRBV5-1,NA,TRBJ2-5
TGCGCCAGCAGTATTAAAGCGGGTGGTACGGAGTTCTTC,CASSIKAGGTEFF,NA,TRBV10-2,NA,TRBJ2-1
TGTGCCAGCAGCTTGGATCAGAACTATGGCTACACCTTC,CASSLDQNYGYTF,few,TRBV5-6,NA,TRBJ1-2
TGTGCCAGCAGCTTAGAGGGACAGGGGTTGGGTGGAACTGAAGCTTTCTTT,CASSLEGQGLGGTEAFF,NA,TRBV7-8,TRBD1,TRBJ1-1
TGTGCCACCAGCACGACAGGGGGTAGCAATCAGCCCCAGCATTTT,CATSTTGGSNQPQHF,NA,TRBV15,TRBD1,TRBJ1-5
TGTGCCAGCAGTCCCCGGCAGGGGCCAAGCTCCTACGAGCAGTACTTC,CASSPRQGPSSYEQYF,few,TRBV13,NA,TRBJ2-7
TGTGCCATCAAACATCCCACAGAGAAATTTGGCTACACCTTC,CAIKHPTEKFGYTF,few,TRBV7-9,NA,TRBJ1-2
TGTGCCAGCAGTGGGACCACAGGGATCGAGCAGTACTTC,CASSGTTGIEQYF,NA,TRBV28,NA,TRBJ2-7
TGTGCCTGGAGTGTACAGGGTCAGCCCCAGCATTTT,CAWSVQGQPQHF,once,TRBV30,NA,TRBJ1-5
TGTGCCAGCAGTGTTCGGCCGACTAGCGGGGGACCCGGGGAGCTGTTTTTT,CASSVRPTSGGPGELFF,NA,TRBV6-4,TRBD2,TRBJ2-2
TGCGCCAGCAGTGCGAACGGGGTACTCGTCACAGATACGCAGTATTTT,CASSANGVLVTDTQYF,NA,TRBV10-2,NA,TRBJ2-3
TGTGCCAGCAGCTTACTGGGCCTCCTTATGAACACTGAAGCTTTCTTT,CASSLLGLLMNTEAFF,NA,TRBV7-9,NA,TRBJ1-1
TGTGCCAGCAGTTCCCGGACTAGCGGGACACACCCCTCCGGGGAGCTGTTTTTT,CASSSRTSGTHPSGELFF,few,TRBV5-4,TRBD2,TRBJ2-2
TGTGCCAGCAGCTACGCGGCGGGGCCCTCCTACGAGCAGTACTTC,CASSYAAGPSYEQYF,NA,TRBV7-6,NA,TRBJ2-7
TGTGCCATCAGTGAGGGGACAGTCTACGAGCAGTACTTC,CAISEGTVYEQYF,NA,TRBV10-3,TRBD1,TRBJ2-7
TGTGCCAGCCGAGGAGGGGCAGGAAGCAATCAGCCCCAGCATTTT,CASRGGAGSNQPQHF,NA,TRBV6-1,NA,TRBJ1-5
TGCAGCGTCACGAGGTCGGGGACAGCCTCCACTGAAGCTTTCTTT,CSVTRSGTASTEAFF,once,TRBV29-1,TRBD1,TRBJ1-1
TGTGCCAGCAGCCCTCTGGGGGGAGGGGGGTACGAGCAGTACTTC,CASSPLGGGGYEQYF,NA,TRBV7-8,NA,TRBJ2-7
TGTGCCAGTATCATTTCGGCGGCCCTCTCTGGGGCCAACGTCCTGACTTTC,CASIISAALSGANVLTF,NA,TRBV19,NA,TRBJ2-6
TGTGCCAGCAGTGCGGGGGGCTGGAACAATGAGCAGTTCTTC,CASSAGGWNNEQFF,NA,TRBV6-4,NA,TRBJ2-1
TGTGCCAGTAGTTCCCGGGACAGGGTCACCGGGGAGCTGTTTTTT,CASSSRDRVTGELFF,NA,TRBV19,TRBD1,TRBJ2-2
TGTGCCAGCAGCTTGGATCTGGGGCCCAGCTCTGGAAACACCATATATTTT,CASSLDLGPSSGNTIYF,NA,TRBV5-6,NA,TRBJ1-3
TGCGCCAGCAGCTTGGGGCGCGGGGGGGCCTCAGATACGCAGTATTTT,CASSLGRGGASDTQYF,NA,TRBV5-1,TRBD2,TRBJ2-3